This TCR beta chain is from a study of early T cells in non-severe SARS-CoV-2 infection. Study as a whole: Investigators sequenced bulk RNA drawn from unsorted whole blood, and chains remained unpaired. Points from the study as a whole: Database matching using VDJdb favored anti-spike CD8 responses, with private and CD4 specificities left missing.

In the case of this clonotype: Its antigen is not identified.

Individual cDNA molecules carried attached unique molecular identifiers. TCRdb passed the 5' RACE reads through MiXCR, listing each CDR3 protein once. The sample consists of roughly 53,000 distinct CDR3 sequences, approximately 9.9% of them appearing once. Germline-derived CDR1 and CDR2 are MGHRA and YSYEKL. CDR3 length: 16 amino acids. V was pared by 1 base and J by 8 bases, with 17 bases between. Sample: whole blood. The origin of this receptor is an adult who was a healthcare worker with PCR-confirmed SARS-CoV-2 infection or an uninfected control (not recorded which). J is TRBJ1-4 and V is TRBV4-1; possibly TRBD1 for D (5 bases). The CDR3 spells CASSQGVQVVREKLFF. CDR3 nucleotide sequence: TGCGCCAGCAGCCAAGGGGTACAGGTGGTTCGAGAAAAACTGTTTTTT.